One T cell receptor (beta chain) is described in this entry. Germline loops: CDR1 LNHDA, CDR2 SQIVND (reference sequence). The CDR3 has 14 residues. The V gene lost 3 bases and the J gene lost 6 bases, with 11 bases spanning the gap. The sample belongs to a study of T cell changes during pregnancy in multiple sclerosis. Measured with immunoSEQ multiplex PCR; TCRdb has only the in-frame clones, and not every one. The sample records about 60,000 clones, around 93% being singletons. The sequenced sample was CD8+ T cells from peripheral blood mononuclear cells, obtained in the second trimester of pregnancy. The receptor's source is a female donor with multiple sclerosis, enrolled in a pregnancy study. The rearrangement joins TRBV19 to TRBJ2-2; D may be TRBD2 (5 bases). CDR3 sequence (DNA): TGTGCCAGTAGTATGAGTTCGGGGTCCGGGGAGCTGTTTTTT. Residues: CASSMSSGSGELFF.